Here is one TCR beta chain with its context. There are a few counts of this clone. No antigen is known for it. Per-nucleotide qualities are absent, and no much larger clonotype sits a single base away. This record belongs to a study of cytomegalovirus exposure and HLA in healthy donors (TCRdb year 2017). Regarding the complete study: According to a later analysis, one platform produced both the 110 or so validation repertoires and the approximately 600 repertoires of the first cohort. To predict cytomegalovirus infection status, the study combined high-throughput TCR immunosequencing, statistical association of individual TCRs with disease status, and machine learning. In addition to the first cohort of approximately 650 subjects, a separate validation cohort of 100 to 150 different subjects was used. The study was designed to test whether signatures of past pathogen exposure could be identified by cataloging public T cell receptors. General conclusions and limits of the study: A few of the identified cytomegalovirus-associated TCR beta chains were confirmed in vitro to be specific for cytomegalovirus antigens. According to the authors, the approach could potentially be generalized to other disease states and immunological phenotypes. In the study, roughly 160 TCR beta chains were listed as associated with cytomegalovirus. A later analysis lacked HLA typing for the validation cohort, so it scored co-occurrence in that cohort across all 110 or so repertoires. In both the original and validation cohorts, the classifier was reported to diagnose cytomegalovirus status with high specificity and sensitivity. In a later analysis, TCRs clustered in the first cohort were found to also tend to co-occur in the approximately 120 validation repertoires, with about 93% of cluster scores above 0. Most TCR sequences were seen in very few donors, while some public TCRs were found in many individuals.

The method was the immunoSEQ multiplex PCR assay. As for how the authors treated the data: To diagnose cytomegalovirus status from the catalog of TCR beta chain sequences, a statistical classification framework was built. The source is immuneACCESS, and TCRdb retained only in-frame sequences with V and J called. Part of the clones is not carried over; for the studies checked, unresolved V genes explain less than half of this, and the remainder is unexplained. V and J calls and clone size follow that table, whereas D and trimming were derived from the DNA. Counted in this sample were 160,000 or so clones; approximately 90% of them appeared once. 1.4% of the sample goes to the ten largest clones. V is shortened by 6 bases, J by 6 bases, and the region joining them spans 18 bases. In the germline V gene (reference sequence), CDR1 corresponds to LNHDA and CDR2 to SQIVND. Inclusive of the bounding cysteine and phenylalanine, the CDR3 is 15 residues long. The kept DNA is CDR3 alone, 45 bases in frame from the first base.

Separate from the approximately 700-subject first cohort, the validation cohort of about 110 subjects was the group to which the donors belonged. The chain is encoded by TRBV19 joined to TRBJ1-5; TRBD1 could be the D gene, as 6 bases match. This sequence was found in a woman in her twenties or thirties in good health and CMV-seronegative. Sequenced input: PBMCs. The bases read TGTGCCAGTAGCCCGTATCTGGCAGGGGCTCAGCCCCAGCATTTT. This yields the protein CASSPYLAGAQPQHF.